What follows describes a single T cell receptor beta chain. A universal primer site and UMIs were added as TCR cDNA was made by 5'RACE template switching. Each CDR3 protein gets one entry after TCRdb re-called the 5' RACE reads with MiXCR. The data contain just under 600,000 distinct CDR3 sequences, approximately 13% of them singletons. The data belong to a study of T cells after yellow fever vaccination. Study overall: SMART-Seq v4 Ultra Low Input prepared the low-cell-number fractions.

This TCR was recovered from a man aged 30 to 45 who received the YFV17D yellow fever vaccine. The sample here was PBMCs, taken on the day of the yellow fever booster vaccination.

The CDR3 region has the DNA TGCAGCGGTACAGGGTGGGGCGGGAGTAGGAACACCGGGGAGCTGTTTTTT. Protein: CSGTGWGGSRNTGELFF. This chain uses TRBV29-1 with TRBJ2-2; D is perhaps TRBD2 (7 bases). V lost 7 bases, J lost 1 base, and 22 bases lay in between. In germline, CDR1 is SQVTM, CDR2 ANQGSEA. The length of the CDR3 is 17 residues.